This TCR beta chain derives from a study of long-term antiretroviral therapy in people with HIV. The CDR3 length is 15 residues. With 5 bases removed from V and 5 bases from J, the gap between germline ends came to 13 bases. Germline V gene lookup returns CDR1 SGHVS and CDR2 FQNEAQ. Study-level results: Adherence to ART, viral resistance and therapy changes lacked any data.

There are a few counts of this clone. Antigen specificity is unknown. Running of the v3.0 immunoSEQ assay took place at survey level. Sequencing was performed with immunoSEQ multiplex PCR; in TCRdb, only in-frame clones are kept and a portion is missing. The data hold 7,100 or so clones, with around 85% observed a single time. This sample comprised unsorted PBMCs, obtained 1.1 years after starting antiretroviral therapy. V gene TRBV7-8 combines with J gene TRBJ1-6, with D possibly TRBD1 on 5 matching bases. The clonotype was recovered from a man in his forties with HIV. The CDR3 DNA follows: TGTGCCAGCAGCGGAACCGGAGGGGATAATTCACCCCTCCACTTT. Amino acid sequence: CASSGTGGDNSPLHF. Based on the CDR3 plus reference TRBV7-8 and TRBJ1-6, the full variable domain is GAGVSQSPRYKVAKRGQDVALRCDPISGHVSLFWYQQALGQGPEFLTYFQNEAQLDKSGLPSDRFFAERPEGSVSTLKIQRTQQEDSAVYLCASSGTGGDNSPLHFGNGTRLTVT.